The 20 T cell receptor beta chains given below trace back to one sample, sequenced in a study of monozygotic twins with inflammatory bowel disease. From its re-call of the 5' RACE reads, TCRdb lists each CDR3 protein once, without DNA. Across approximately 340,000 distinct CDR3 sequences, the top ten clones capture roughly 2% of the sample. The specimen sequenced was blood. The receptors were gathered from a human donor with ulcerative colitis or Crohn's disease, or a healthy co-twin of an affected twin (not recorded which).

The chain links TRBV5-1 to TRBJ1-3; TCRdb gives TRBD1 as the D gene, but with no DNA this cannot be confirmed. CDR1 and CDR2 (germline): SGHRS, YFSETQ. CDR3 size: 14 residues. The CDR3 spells CASSWDSPGNTIYF.

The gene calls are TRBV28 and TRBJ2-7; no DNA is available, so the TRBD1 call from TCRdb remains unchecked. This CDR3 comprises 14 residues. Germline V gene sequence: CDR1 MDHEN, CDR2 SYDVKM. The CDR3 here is CASSPDRNYYEQYF.

CDR3 amino acids: CSALEKETQYF. The chain joins TRBV20-1 to TRBJ2-5. Germline CDR1 is DFQATT and CDR2 is SNEGSKA (reference sequence). This CDR3 has 11 amino acids.

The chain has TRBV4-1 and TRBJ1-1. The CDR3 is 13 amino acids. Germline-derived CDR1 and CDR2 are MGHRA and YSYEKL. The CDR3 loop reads CASSRLENTEAFF.

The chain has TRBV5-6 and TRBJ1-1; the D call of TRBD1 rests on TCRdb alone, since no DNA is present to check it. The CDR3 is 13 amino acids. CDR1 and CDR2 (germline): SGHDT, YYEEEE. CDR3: CASSYATVAEAFF.

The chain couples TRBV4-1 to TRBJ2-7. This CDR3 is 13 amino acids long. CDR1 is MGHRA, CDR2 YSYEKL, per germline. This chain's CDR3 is CASSQVGTYEQYF.

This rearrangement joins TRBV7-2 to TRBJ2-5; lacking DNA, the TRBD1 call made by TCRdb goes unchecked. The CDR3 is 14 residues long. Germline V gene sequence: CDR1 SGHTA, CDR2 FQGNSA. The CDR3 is CASSLSRGQETQYF. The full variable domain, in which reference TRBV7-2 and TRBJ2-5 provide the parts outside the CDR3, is GAGVSQSPSNKVTEKGKDVELRCDPISGHTALYWYRQSLGQGLEFLIYFQGNSAPDKSGLPSDRFSAERTGGSVSTLTIQRTQQEDSAVYLCASSLSRGQETQYFGPGTRLLVL.

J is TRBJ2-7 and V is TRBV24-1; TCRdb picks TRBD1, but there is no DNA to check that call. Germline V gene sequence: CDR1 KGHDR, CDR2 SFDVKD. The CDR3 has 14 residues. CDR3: CATSDGGRNYEQYF.

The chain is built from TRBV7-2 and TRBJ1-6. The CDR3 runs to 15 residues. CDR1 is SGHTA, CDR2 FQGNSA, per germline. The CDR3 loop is CASSLGGARDSPLHF. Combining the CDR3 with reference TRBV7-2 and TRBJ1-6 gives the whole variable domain GAGVSQSPSNKVTEKGKDVELRCDPISGHTALYWYRQSLGQGLEFLIYFQGNSAPDKSGLPSDRFSAERTGGSVSTLTIQRTQQEDSAVYLCASSLGGARDSPLHFGNGTRLTVT.

The CDR3 loop is CSARPLGSNYGYTF. The chain carries TRBV20-1 and TRBJ1-2; the TCRdb D gene call, TRBD1, has no DNA to confirm it. The V gene's germline CDR1 is DFQATT and CDR2 SNEGSKA (reference sequence). The length of the CDR3 is 14 residues.

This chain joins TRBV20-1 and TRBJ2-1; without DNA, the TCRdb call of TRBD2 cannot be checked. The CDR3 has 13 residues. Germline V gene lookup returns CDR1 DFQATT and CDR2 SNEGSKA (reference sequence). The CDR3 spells CSASRTSGGEQFF.

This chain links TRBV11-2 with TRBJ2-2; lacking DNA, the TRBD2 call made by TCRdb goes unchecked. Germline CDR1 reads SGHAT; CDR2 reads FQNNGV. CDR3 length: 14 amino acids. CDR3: CASWAGEVTGELFF.

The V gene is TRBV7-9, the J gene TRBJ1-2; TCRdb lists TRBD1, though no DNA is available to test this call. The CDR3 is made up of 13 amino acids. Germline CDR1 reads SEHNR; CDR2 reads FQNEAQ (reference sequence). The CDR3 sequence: CASSQGGAYGYTF.

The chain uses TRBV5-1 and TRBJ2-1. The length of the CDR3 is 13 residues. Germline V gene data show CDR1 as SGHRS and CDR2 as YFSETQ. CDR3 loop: CASSLAGLGEQFF.

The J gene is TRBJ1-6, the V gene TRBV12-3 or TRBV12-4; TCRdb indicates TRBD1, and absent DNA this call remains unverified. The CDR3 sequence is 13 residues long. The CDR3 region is CASSLYGRSPLHF.

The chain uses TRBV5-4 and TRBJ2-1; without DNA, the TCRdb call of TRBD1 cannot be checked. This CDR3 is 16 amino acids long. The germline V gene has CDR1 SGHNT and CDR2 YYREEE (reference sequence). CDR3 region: CASSVGQGSSYNEQFF.

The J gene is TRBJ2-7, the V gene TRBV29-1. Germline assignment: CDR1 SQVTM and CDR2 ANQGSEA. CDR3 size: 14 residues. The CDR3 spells CSVEGSGSRYEQYF.

CDR3 residues: CASSIGLAGGPSHEQFF. The J gene is TRBJ2-1, the V gene TRBV19; TCRdb's D call of TRBD2 is untestable without DNA. Germline lookup yields CDR1 LNHDA and CDR2 SQIVND (reference sequence). The CDR3 is 17 amino acids.

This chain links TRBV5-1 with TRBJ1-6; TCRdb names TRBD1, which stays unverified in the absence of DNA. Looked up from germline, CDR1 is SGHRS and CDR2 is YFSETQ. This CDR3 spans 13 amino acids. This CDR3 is CASSLGDNSPLHF. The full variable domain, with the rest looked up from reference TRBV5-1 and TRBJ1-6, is KAGVTQTPRYLIKTRGQQVTLSCSPISGHRSVSWYQQTPGQGLQFLFEYFSETQRNKGNFPGRFSGRQFSNSRSEMNVSTLELGDSALYLCASSLGDNSPLHFGNGTRLTVT.

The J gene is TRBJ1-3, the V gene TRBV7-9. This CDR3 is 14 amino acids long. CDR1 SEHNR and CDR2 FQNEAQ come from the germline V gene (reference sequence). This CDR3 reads CASSGRSSGNTIYF.